The rows below give T cell receptor beta chains drawn from one sample of a study of T cells in Graves' hyperthyroidism and ophthalmopathy. TCRdb analysed the multiplex PCR reads with MiXCR anew, one entry per CDR3 protein. This sample has some 600,000 distinct CDR3 sequences, with approximately 15% found just once. What was sequenced was blood. These receptor sequences come from a woman in her 30s with Graves' hyperthyroidism that later progressed to Graves' ophthalmopathy. Each CDR3 is given with its conserved first and last residue. D genes are given only for firm matches. Some rows mark clone size as missing; the rest say once, few, many or name a class of expanded clone.

v_call: TRBV28
clone_size: many
j_call: TRBJ2-7
d_call: NA
cdr3_nt: TGTGCCAGCAGTCCCAACCAGTGGGAGTATATCTACGAGCAGTACTTC
cdr3_aa: CASSPNQWEYIYEQYF

v_call: TRBV7-9
clone_size: many
j_call: TRBJ2-1
d_call: NA
cdr3_nt: TGTGCCAGCCCGACGGGTACGTCCTACAATGAGCAGTTCTTC
cdr3_aa: CASPTGTSYNEQFF

v_call: TRBV20-1
clone_size: NA
j_call: TRBJ1-4
d_call: NA
cdr3_nt: TGCAGTGCTAGAGATCCCGGGGCAGGAACTAATGAAAAACTGTTTTTT
cdr3_aa: CSARDPGAGTNEKLFF

v_call: TRBV5-1
clone_size: NA
j_call: TRBJ2-5
d_call: TRBD1
cdr3_nt: TGCGCCAGCAGCTCAGGACAGGGGGCTGTGAAGACCCAGTACTTC
cdr3_aa: CASSSGQGAVKTQYF

v_call: TRBV4-1
clone_size: few
j_call: TRBJ2-7
d_call: TRBD1
cdr3_nt: TGCGCCAGCAGCCAAGGGGTCAGGGGTGGGACAGGCGGGATTGGACTCCCCTACGAGCAGTACTTC
cdr3_aa: CASSQGVRGGTGGIGLPYEQYF

v_call: TRBV11-1
clone_size: NA
j_call: TRBJ2-1
d_call: NA
cdr3_nt: TGTGCCAGCAGGATTGCCCAAAGCTCCTACAATGAGCAGTTCTTC
cdr3_aa: CASRIAQSSYNEQFF

v_call: TRBV2
clone_size: many
j_call: TRBJ2-3
d_call: TRBD2
cdr3_nt: TGTGCCTCCACTGGGACTAGCGGGACCCCAGATACGCAGTATTTT
cdr3_aa: CASTGTSGTPDTQYF

v_call: TRBV6-5
clone_size: NA
j_call: TRBJ1-2
d_call: NA
cdr3_nt: TGTGCCAGCAGTTACTCGTGGCTCTACTATGGCTACACCTTC
cdr3_aa: CASSYSWLYYGYTF

v_call: TRBV7-9
clone_size: few
j_call: TRBJ1-1
d_call: NA
cdr3_nt: TGTGCCAGCAGCTCAGCTTTTGAAGGACTTACGAACACTGAAGCTTTCTTT
cdr3_aa: CASSSAFEGLTNTEAFF

v_call: TRBV5-1
clone_size: NA
j_call: TRBJ2-3
d_call: TRBD2
cdr3_nt: TGCGCCAGCACGAGAAGGGCTAGCGGTAGCACAGATACGCAGTATTTT
cdr3_aa: CASTRRASGSTDTQYF

v_call: TRBV9
clone_size: NA
j_call: TRBJ1-2
d_call: NA
cdr3_nt: TGTGCCAGCAGCGGGCCGGGGGGGGCGCGTGGCTACACCTTC
cdr3_aa: CASSGPGGARGYTF

v_call: TRBV5-1
clone_size: few
j_call: TRBJ1-1
d_call: TRBD1
cdr3_nt: TGCGCCAGCAGCGTAGGACAGGGAGGATTTCAGACTGAAGCTTTCTTT
cdr3_aa: CASSVGQGGFQTEAFF

v_call: TRBV6-1
clone_size: many
j_call: TRBJ2-7
d_call: NA
cdr3_nt: TGTGCCAGCAGCTCCCCGCCGGGCGCGGGCTACGAGCAGTACTTC
cdr3_aa: CASSSPPGAGYEQYF

v_call: TRBV12-3/TRBV12-4
clone_size: NA
j_call: TRBJ1-4
d_call: NA
cdr3_nt: TGTGCCAGCAGCCTGGACACTGGTAATGAAAAACTGTTTTTT
cdr3_aa: CASSLDTGNEKLFF

v_call: TRBV18
clone_size: many
j_call: TRBJ1-5
d_call: NA
cdr3_nt: TGTGCCAGCTCACCACCGAGGGAGAGTAGCAATCAGCCCCAGCATTTT
cdr3_aa: CASSPPRESSNQPQHF

v_call: TRBV7-9
clone_size: few
j_call: TRBJ2-1
d_call: TRBD2
cdr3_nt: TGTGCCAGCAGCCGTAGCGTGGTGGGACTAGCAGACTACAATGAGCAGTTCTTC
cdr3_aa: CASSRSVVGLADYNEQFF

v_call: TRBV10-3
clone_size: few
j_call: TRBJ1-5
d_call: NA
cdr3_nt: TGTGCCATCAGTGAGGCGGATCAGCCCCAGCATTTT
cdr3_aa: CAISEADQPQHF

v_call: TRBV15
clone_size: few
j_call: TRBJ1-5
d_call: NA
cdr3_nt: TGTGCCACCAGCAGAGAAGAGGGGGGAGACCAGCCCCAGCATTTT
cdr3_aa: CATSREEGGDQPQHF

v_call: TRBV6-1
clone_size: many
j_call: TRBJ2-7
d_call: TRBD2
cdr3_nt: TGTGCCAGCTTGGGACTAGCGGGCAATTCTCGGCCCTACGAGCAGTACTTC
cdr3_aa: CASLGLAGNSRPYEQYF

v_call: TRBV4-1
clone_size: once
j_call: TRBJ2-1
d_call: NA
cdr3_nt: TGCGCCAGCAGGGAAGGGGGGGGCAGGACCGAGGAGCAGTTCTTC
cdr3_aa: CASREGGGRTEEQFF

v_call: TRBV28
clone_size: NA
j_call: TRBJ1-2
d_call: TRBD1
cdr3_nt: TGTGCCAGCAGTCCCGGGGCAGGGGGCCGGAGTGGCTACACCTTC
cdr3_aa: CASSPGAGGRSGYTF

v_call: TRBV19
clone_size: many
j_call: TRBJ2-7
d_call: NA
cdr3_nt: TGTGCCAGTAGTATAGGGACGCCCGGGCGAGAGCAGTACTTC
cdr3_aa: CASSIGTPGREQYF

v_call: TRBV12-3/TRBV12-4
clone_size: many
j_call: TRBJ2-2
d_call: TRBD2
cdr3_nt: TGTGCCAGCGGGTTGGGCGGGAGGGCCACCGGGGAGCTGTTTTTT
cdr3_aa: CASGLGGRATGELFF

v_call: TRBV7-9
clone_size: NA
j_call: TRBJ2-1
d_call: NA
cdr3_nt: TGTGCCAGCAGCCTTACTGGCACTGAGCAGTCCTTC
cdr3_aa: CASSLTGTEQSF

v_call: TRBV11-1
clone_size: many
j_call: TRBJ1-1
d_call: NA
cdr3_nt: TGTGCCAGCAGCTTATTAGAAGAGGGGACTGAAGCTTTCTTT
cdr3_aa: CASSLLEEGTEAFF

v_call: TRBV14
clone_size: NA
j_call: TRBJ2-5
d_call: NA
cdr3_nt: TGTGCCAGCAGCCTCTACACGGGCGAGACCCAGTACTTC
cdr3_aa: CASSLYTGETQYF

v_call: TRBV7-2
clone_size: many
j_call: TRBJ2-7
d_call: NA
cdr3_nt: TGTGCCAGCAGCCAAGGACGGGCCTACGAGCAGTACTTC
cdr3_aa: CASSQGRAYEQYF

v_call: TRBV29-1
clone_size: many
j_call: TRBJ2-1
d_call: TRBD2
cdr3_nt: TGCAGCGTTGAGACACTAGCGGAGTTATACAATGAGCAGTTCTTC
cdr3_aa: CSVETLAELYNEQFF

v_call: TRBV20-1
clone_size: many
j_call: TRBJ2-7
d_call: NA
cdr3_nt: TGCAGCCCTACCCGCTGGGAGCGACTCTACGAGCAGTACTTC
cdr3_aa: CSPTRWERLYEQYF

v_call: TRBV9
clone_size: NA
j_call: TRBJ2-1
d_call: NA
cdr3_nt: TGTGCCAGCAGCGTAGTGGGCCTCTTCGATGAGCAGTTCTTC
cdr3_aa: CASSVVGLFDEQFF

v_call: TRBV12-5
clone_size: many
j_call: TRBJ1-5
d_call: NA
cdr3_nt: TGTGCTAGTGGTTTGACAAGCGGTATAACTCAGCCCCAGCATTTT
cdr3_aa: CASGLTSGITQPQHF

v_call: TRBV4-2
clone_size: NA
j_call: TRBJ2-5
d_call: TRBD2
cdr3_nt: TGTGCCAGCAGTGAAGCGCCGGGGGGTGGCCAAGAGACCCAGTACTTC
cdr3_aa: CASSEAPGGGQETQYF

v_call: TRBV11-3
clone_size: many
j_call: TRBJ2-1
d_call: NA
cdr3_nt: TGTGCCAGCAGGCCCAGGTCCAGCTCCTACAATGAGCAGTTCTTC
cdr3_aa: CASRPRSSSYNEQFF

v_call: TRBV3-1
clone_size: many
j_call: TRBJ2-1
d_call: NA
cdr3_nt: TGTGCCAGCAGCCAAGAGGGCAGGGTGGAATACAATGAGCAGTTCTTC
cdr3_aa: CASSQEGRVEYNEQFF

v_call: TRBV10-3
clone_size: many
j_call: TRBJ2-2
d_call: TRBD2
cdr3_nt: TGTGCCATCAGGATGACTAGCGGGGAGCACACCGGGGAGCTGTTTTTT
cdr3_aa: CAIRMTSGEHTGELFF

v_call: TRBV5-8
clone_size: few
j_call: TRBJ2-1
d_call: TRBD1
cdr3_nt: TGTGCCAGCAGCTTTCCGGACAGGGGCCACAATGAGCAGTTCTTC
cdr3_aa: CASSFPDRGHNEQFF

v_call: TRBV20-1
clone_size: once
j_call: TRBJ1-5
d_call: TRBD1
cdr3_nt: TGCAGTGCCGAGACAGGGCGGACAAATCAGCCCCAGCATTTT
cdr3_aa: CSAETGRTNQPQHF

v_call: TRBV12-3/TRBV12-4
clone_size: many
j_call: TRBJ2-7
d_call: NA
cdr3_nt: TGTGCCAGCAGCACGACGGCCGGGACCCCCTACGAGCAGTACTTC
cdr3_aa: CASSTTAGTPYEQYF

v_call: TRBV20-1
clone_size: few
j_call: TRBJ1-5
d_call: NA
cdr3_nt: TGCAGTGCTCCCGACCGAGAGGGGAATCAGCCCCAGCATTTT
cdr3_aa: CSAPDREGNQPQHF

v_call: TRBV11-1
clone_size: many
j_call: TRBJ2-2
d_call: TRBD2
cdr3_nt: TGTGCCAGCAGGCACAGCGGGAAGCTGAACACCGGGGAGCTGTTTTTT
cdr3_aa: CASRHSGKLNTGELFF

v_call: TRBV7-9
clone_size: NA
j_call: TRBJ2-7
d_call: TRBD1
cdr3_nt: TGTGCCAGCAGCGGACGTCAGGGGGCCTACGAGCAGTACTTC
cdr3_aa: CASSGRQGAYEQYF

v_call: TRBV28
clone_size: NA
j_call: TRBJ1-1
d_call: NA
cdr3_nt: TGTGCCAGCACCTCACTGCTCGGCACGAAGACTGAAGCTTTCTTT
cdr3_aa: CASTSLLGTKTEAFF

v_call: TRBV27
clone_size: many
j_call: TRBJ2-7
d_call: TRBD2
cdr3_nt: TGTGCCAGCAGTAATCCGGGACTAGCGGGAGGAATCCACGAGCAGTACTTC
cdr3_aa: CASSNPGLAGGIHEQYF

v_call: TRBV27
clone_size: NA
j_call: TRBJ2-1
d_call: TRBD2
cdr3_nt: TGTGCCAGCAGTTTACACCTCACGGGACTAGCGGGAGGCTCCTACAATGAGCAGTTCTTC
cdr3_aa: CASSLHLTGLAGGSYNEQFF

v_call: TRBV6-1
clone_size: few
j_call: TRBJ1-1
d_call: NA
cdr3_nt: TGTGCCAGCAGTGAAAGCTCGAAGACTGAAGCTTTCTTT
cdr3_aa: CASSESSKTEAFF

v_call: TRBV6-2/TRBV6-3
clone_size: many
j_call: TRBJ1-5
d_call: TRBD1
cdr3_nt: TGTGCCACTACGGACAGGTCTTACGAACCGCCCCAGCATTTT
cdr3_aa: CATTDRSYEPPQHF

v_call: TRBV11-3
clone_size: many
j_call: TRBJ1-2
d_call: NA
cdr3_nt: TGTGCCAGCAGCTTGAACCTTATGAACGGCTACACCTTC
cdr3_aa: CASSLNLMNGYTF

v_call: TRBV6-2/TRBV6-3
clone_size: many
j_call: TRBJ2-4
d_call: NA
cdr3_nt: TGTGCCAGCAGTTACGTTGGGGGGCCAGCGAACATTCAGTACTTC
cdr3_aa: CASSYVGGPANIQYF

v_call: TRBV7-3
clone_size: few
j_call: TRBJ2-1
d_call: NA
cdr3_nt: TGTGCCAGCAGCTTAACTGGTGACCTCCGAATCAATGAGCAGTTCTTC
cdr3_aa: CASSLTGDLRINEQFF

v_call: TRBV20-1
clone_size: few
j_call: TRBJ1-5
d_call: NA
cdr3_nt: TGCAGTGCTAGACCTGCACATGGCGGAGATAATCAGCCCCAGCATTTT
cdr3_aa: CSARPAHGGDNQPQHF

v_call: TRBV20-1
clone_size: many
j_call: TRBJ2-5
d_call: TRBD1
cdr3_nt: TGCAGTGCTGCACAGGGGATAGGAGAGACCCAGTACTTC
cdr3_aa: CSAAQGIGETQYF

v_call: TRBV6-1
clone_size: many
j_call: TRBJ1-1
d_call: NA
cdr3_nt: TGTGCCAGCAGTGAGGTTGTAATTGACACTGAAGCTTTCTTT
cdr3_aa: CASSEVVIDTEAFF

v_call: TRBV20-1
clone_size: NA
j_call: TRBJ1-5
d_call: NA
cdr3_nt: TGCAGTGCTGCCCCTCGGATCAATCAGCCCCAGCATTTT
cdr3_aa: CSAAPRINQPQHF

v_call: TRBV12-3/TRBV12-4
clone_size: many
j_call: TRBJ1-1
d_call: NA
cdr3_nt: TGTGCCAGCACCGCCACGACAGGAACTGAAGCTTTCTTT
cdr3_aa: CASTATTGTEAFF

v_call: TRBV4-1
clone_size: few
j_call: TRBJ2-7
d_call: NA
cdr3_nt: TGCGCCAGCAGCCAAGAGGGCGGAGGCTCCTACGAGCAGTACTTC
cdr3_aa: CASSQEGGGSYEQYF

v_call: TRBV5-6
clone_size: many
j_call: TRBJ2-3
d_call: NA
cdr3_nt: TGTGCCAGCAGACCTCTTGGAACAGATACGCAGTATTTT
cdr3_aa: CASRPLGTDTQYF

v_call: TRBV6-1
clone_size: few
j_call: TRBJ2-6
d_call: NA
cdr3_nt: TGTGCCAGCGGCCCGACAGACCCCTCTGGGGCCAACGTCCTGACTTTC
cdr3_aa: CASGPTDPSGANVLTF